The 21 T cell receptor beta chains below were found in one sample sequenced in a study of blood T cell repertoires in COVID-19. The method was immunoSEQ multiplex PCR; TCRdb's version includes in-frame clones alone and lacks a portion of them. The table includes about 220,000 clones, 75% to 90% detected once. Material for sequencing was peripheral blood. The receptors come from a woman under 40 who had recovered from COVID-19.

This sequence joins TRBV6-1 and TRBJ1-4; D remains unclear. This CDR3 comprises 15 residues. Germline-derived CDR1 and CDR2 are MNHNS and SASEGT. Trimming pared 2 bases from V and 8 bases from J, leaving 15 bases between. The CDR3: CASSEIDKRGEKLFF. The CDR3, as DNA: TGTGCCAGCAGTGAAATCGACAAGAGAGGGGAAAAACTGTTTTTT.

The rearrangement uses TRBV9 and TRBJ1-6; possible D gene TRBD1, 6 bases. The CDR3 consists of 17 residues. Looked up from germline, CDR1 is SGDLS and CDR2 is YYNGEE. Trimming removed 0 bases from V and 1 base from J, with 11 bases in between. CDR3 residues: CASSVAGGWSYNSPLHF. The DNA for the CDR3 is TGTGCCAGCAGCGTAGCGGGGGGCTGGTCCTATAATTCACCCCTCCACTTT.

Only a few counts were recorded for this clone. The CDR3 region is CASSRGTGGAGGYTF. The CDR3 DNA reads TGTGCCAGCAGCCGAGGGACAGGGGGCGCAGGTGGCTACACCTTC. V usage is TRBV5-5 and J usage is TRBJ1-2, with 12 bases matching TRBD1. Trimming at V came to 4 bases and at J to 7 bases, leaving 8 bases not matched to a gene. Per germline, CDR1 SGHKS and CDR2 YYEKEE (reference sequence). CDR3 length equals 15 residues. Full variable domain (missing parts from reference TRBV5-5 and TRBJ1-2): DAGVTQSPTHLIKTRGQQVTLRCSPISGHKSVSWYQQVLGQGPQFIFQYYEKEERGRGNFPDRFSARQFPNYSSELNVNALLLGDSALYLCASSRGTGGAGGYTFGSGTRLTVV.

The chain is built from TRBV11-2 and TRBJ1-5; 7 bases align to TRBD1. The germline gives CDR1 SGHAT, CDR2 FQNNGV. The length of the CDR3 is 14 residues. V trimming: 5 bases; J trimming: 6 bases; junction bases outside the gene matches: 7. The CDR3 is CASSPTGVGQPQHF. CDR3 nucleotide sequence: TGTGCCAGCAGCCCAACAGGGGTCGGTCAGCCCCAGCATTTT.

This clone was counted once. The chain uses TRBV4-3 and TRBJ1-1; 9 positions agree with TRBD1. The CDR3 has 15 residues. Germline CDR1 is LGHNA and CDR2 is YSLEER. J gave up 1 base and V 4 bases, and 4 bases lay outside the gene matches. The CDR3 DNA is TGCGCCAGCAGCCGATCGGGACAGGGGAACACTGAAGCTTTCTTT. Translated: CASSRSGQGNTEAFF.

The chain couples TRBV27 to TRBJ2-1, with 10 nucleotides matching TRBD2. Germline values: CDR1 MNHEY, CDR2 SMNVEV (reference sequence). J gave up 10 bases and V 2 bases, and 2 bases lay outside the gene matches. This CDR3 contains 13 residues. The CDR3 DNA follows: TGTGCCAGCAGTTTAGGGACTAGCGCGGAGCAGTTCTTC. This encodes CASSLGTSAEQFF.

The CDR3 DNA follows: TGCGCCAGCAGCCGATCTAGCGGAACTAACACCGGGGAGCTGTTTTTT. The encoded protein is CASSRSSGTNTGELFF. This sequence joins TRBV5-1 and TRBJ2-2; TRBD2 matches at 7 bases. The V gene's germline CDR1 is SGHRS and CDR2 YFSETQ. This CDR3 spans 16 amino acids. After removal of 4 bases from V and 2 bases from J, the junction contained 8 bases not matched to a gene.

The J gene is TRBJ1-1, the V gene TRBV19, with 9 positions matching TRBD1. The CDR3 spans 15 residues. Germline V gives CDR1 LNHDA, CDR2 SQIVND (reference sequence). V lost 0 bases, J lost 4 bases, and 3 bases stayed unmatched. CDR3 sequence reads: CASSIEGQGVTEAFF. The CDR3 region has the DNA TGTGCCAGTAGTATAGAGGGACAGGGAGTCACTGAAGCTTTCTTT.

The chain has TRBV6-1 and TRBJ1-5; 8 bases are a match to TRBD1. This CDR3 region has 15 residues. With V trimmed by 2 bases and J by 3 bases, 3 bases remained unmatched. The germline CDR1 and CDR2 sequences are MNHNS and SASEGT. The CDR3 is CASSENRGDNQPQHF. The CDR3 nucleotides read TGTGCCAGCAGTGAAAACAGGGGGGACAATCAGCCCCAGCATTTT.

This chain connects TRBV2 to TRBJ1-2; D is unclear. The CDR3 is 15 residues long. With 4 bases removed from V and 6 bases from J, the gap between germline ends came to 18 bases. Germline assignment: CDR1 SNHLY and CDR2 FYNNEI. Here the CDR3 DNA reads TGTGCCAGCAGTGGGATTTTGGCGGGTGAACATGGCTACACCTTC. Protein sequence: CASSGILAGEHGYTF.

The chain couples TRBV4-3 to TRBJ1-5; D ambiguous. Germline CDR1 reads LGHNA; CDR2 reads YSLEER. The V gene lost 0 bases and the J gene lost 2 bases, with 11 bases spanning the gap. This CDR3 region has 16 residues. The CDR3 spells CASSQDPGAGNQPQHF. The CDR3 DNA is TGCGCCAGCAGCCAAGACCCGGGTGCGGGCAATCAGCCCCAGCATTTT.

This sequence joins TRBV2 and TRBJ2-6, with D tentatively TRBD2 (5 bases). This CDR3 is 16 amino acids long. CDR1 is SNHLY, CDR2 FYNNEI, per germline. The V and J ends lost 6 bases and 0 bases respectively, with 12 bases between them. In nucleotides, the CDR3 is TGTGCCAGCAGCCCCGGGAAAAGCTCTGGGGCCAACGTCCTGACTTTC. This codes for CASSPGKSSGANVLTF.

The CDR3 protein is CASTEAGGTYGYTF. DNA for the CDR3: TGCGCCAGCACGGAGGCGGGTGGAACCTATGGCTACACCTTC. The V gene is TRBV10-2, the J gene TRBJ1-2, with D hard to call. Trimming shortened V by 7 bases and J by 4 bases, and 16 bases separated the two germline ends. In germline, CDR1 is WSHSY, CDR2 SAAADI. The CDR3 loop spans 14 amino acids.

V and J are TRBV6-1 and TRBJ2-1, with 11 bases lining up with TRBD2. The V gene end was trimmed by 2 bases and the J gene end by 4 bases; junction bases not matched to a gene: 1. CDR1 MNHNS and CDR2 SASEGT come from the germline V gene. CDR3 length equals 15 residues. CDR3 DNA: TGTGCCAGCAGTGAATCTAGCGGGGGGTACAATGAGCAGTTCTTC. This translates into CASSESSGGYNEQFF.

This chain's CDR3 is CASSAQGDYGYTF. In DNA, the CDR3 is TGTGCCAGCAGTGCACAGGGGGACTATGGCTACACCTTC. The rearrangement joins TRBV2 to TRBJ1-2, with 8 bases aligning to TRBD1. V shed 4 bases, J shed 3 bases, and the junction held 1 base outside the gene matches. Germline assignment: CDR1 SNHLY and CDR2 FYNNEI. The CDR3 extends over 13 amino acids.

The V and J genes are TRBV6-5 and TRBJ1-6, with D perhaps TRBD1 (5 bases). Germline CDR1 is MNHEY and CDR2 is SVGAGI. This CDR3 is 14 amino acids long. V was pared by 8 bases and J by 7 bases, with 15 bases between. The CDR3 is CASGLREGNSPLHF. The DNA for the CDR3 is TGTGCCAGCGGCCTCAGGGAGGGAAATTCACCCCTCCACTTT.

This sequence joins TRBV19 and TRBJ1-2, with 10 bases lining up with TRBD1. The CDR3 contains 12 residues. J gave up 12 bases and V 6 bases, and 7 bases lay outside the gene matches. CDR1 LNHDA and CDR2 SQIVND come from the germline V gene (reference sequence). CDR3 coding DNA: TGTGCCAGTAGCTTTTCTGGACAGGGGGACACCTTC. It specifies CASSFSGQGDTF.

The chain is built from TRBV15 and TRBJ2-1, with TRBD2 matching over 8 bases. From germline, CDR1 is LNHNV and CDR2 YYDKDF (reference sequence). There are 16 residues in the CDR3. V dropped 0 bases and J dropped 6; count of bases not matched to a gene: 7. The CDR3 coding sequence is TGTGCCACCAGCAGAGAACGCGGGGGGCCCTTCAATGAGCAGTTCTTC. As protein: CATSRERGGPFNEQFF.

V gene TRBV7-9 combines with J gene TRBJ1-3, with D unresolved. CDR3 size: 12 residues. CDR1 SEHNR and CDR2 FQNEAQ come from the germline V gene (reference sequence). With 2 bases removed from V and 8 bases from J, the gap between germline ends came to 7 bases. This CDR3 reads CASSLMSDTIYF. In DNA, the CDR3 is TGTGCCAGCAGCTTAATGAGCGACACCATATATTTT.

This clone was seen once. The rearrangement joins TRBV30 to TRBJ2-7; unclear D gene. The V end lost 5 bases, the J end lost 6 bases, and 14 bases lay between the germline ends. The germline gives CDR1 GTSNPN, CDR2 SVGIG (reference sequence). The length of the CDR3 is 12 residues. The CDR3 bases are TGTGCCTGGGGGTCCGGGTTTATCGAGCAGTACTTC. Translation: CAWGSGFIEQYF.

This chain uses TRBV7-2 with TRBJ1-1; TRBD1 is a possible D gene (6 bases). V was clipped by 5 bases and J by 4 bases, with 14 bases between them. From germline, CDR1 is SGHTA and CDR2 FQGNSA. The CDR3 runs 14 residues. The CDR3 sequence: CASSQWLTGTEAFF. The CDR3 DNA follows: TGTGCCAGCAGCCAATGGTTGACAGGCACTGAAGCTTTCTTT.